Listed here is a single T cell receptor beta chain. Its antigen is not known. As for time point: newly diagnosed GD, antithyroid drugs for less than 3 months. PBMC RNA was the source of the TCR library. Per the germline V gene, CDR1 is SGHRS and CDR2 is YFSETQ. CDR3 length: 12 residues. These data belong to a study of regulatory T cells in long-lasting Graves disease. Study-wide results and limits: Newly diagnosed Graves' patients exceeded persistent ones in TCR diversity.

HTBI primers from iRepertoire and Arm-PCR of CDR3 regions yielded the TCR beta libraries. TCRdb reprocessed the multiplex PCR reads via MiXCR and lists one record per CDR3 protein. The sample carries 550,000 to 650,000 distinct CDR3 sequences, roughly 16% recorded once. These same data were also listed under a study on T cells in Graves' hyperthyroidism and ophthalmopathy.

This chain uses TRBV5-1 with TRBJ2-7; unclear D gene. The DNA end lines up better with TRBJ2-5; the J call may be wrong. The input for sequencing was peripheral blood mononuclear cells (PBMCs), taken at new diagnosis, from a patient treated with antithyroid drugs. This clonotype was obtained from a young man with Graves disease. Written as DNA, the CDR3 is TGCGCCAGCTCAGTCGCCCAAGAGACCCAGTACTTC. Translating it yields CASSVAQETQYF.